This TCR beta chain derives from a study of regulatory T cells in long-lasting Graves disease (dated by TCRdb to the early 2020s). Regarding the complete study: In the newly diagnosed Graves' disease group, patients had been taking antithyroid drugs for less than 3 months. Peripheral blood TCR sequencing and RNA sequencing compared persistent Graves' disease patients with newly diagnosed Graves' disease patients. The study was registered as a clinical trial and conducted in China. A total of roughly 33 samples underwent TCR sequencing: roughly 13 from persistent and roughly 20 from newly diagnosed Graves' disease patients.

The time point label on this specimen signifies: newly diagnosed GD, antithyroid drugs for less than 3 months. For both TCR sequencing and RNA sequencing, RNA was extracted from PBMCs using TRIzol. The diagnosis of Graves' disease was made according to American Thyroid Association guidelines. Recruitment of patients was carried out at an endocrinology department in Xi'an, China. From each patient, nine milliliters of peripheral blood was collected into an EDTA anticoagulant tube. Ficoll Paque Plus density gradient separation was used to isolate PBMCs, and no further T cell sorting was done. An Agilent 2100 Bioanalyzer and agarose gel were used to assess RNA quality, and a NanoDrop 2000 was used to measure RNA concentration. This clonotype has a handful of counts. What this receptor recognizes is not known. Base qualities are not recorded, but no much larger clone differs from it by a single base. At the junction V is shortened by 1 base and J by 6 bases; bases outside the gene matches: 8. From cysteine to phenylalanine, the CDR3 is 16 amino acids long. Here the CDR3 DNA is all that survives: 48 bases in frame from base 1. Looking up the germline V gene yields CDR1 SGHTA and CDR2 FQGTGA.

Study-wide findings and limitations: Only peripheral blood was studied, because thyroid tissue, the primary lesion, was inaccessible. Persistent disease showed preferential use of TRBV28, TRBJ1-2 and TRBJ2-5, whereas newly diagnosed disease favored TRBV20-1 and TRBJ2-1. Patients with persistent disease shared more public clonotypes (approximately 2,500) than newly diagnosed patients did (around 930). Sequencing and analysis were restricted to the TCR beta chain. Persistent Graves' disease patients showed lower TCR Shannon entropy and fewer highly expanded clones than newly diagnosed patients, suggesting clonal expansion. The small sample size was acknowledged by the authors as a limitation that may reduce accuracy.

Libraries came from multiplex PCR. The instrument was an Illumina HiSeq 4000. To build TCR beta libraries, CDR3 regions were amplified by Arm-PCR using iRepertoire HTBI primers. PCR products were gel purified before sequencing. As for the original processing: Gene usage analysis of CDR3 amino acid clonotypes relied on the approximately 60 TRBV and more than twelve TRBJ segments identified across samples. COPE and FqMerger were used to merge the filtered high-quality paired reads into contigs. Contigs were aligned with BLAST to IMGT TRBV, TRBD and TRBJ reference genes, and CDR3 was defined per IMGT. Highly expanded clones were defined as clonotypes with a frequency above 0.1%. Shannon entropy was used to measure repertoire diversity, and the Gini coefficient was used to measure V-J evenness. A clonotype found in more than one individual was treated as public. In-frame beta chains were kept once TCRdb had trimmed the public reads at Q25 with fastp and called clones with MiXCR. Merged by CDR3 protein, the rows form single entries marked with the most common genes and DNA. What appears here as the V and J calls and clone size reflects TCRdb's work, not the paper's. The table for this sample lists hundreds of thousands of distinct CDR3 sequences; around 16% of them were counted only once. 22% of the sample is taken by the ten largest.

This specimen was peripheral blood mononuclear cells (PBMCs), taken at new diagnosis, from a patient treated with antithyroid drugs. This sequence originates from a female donor with Graves disease. The sequence links TRBV7-3 to TRBJ2-2; the junction holds 7 bases that match TRBD2. The DNA sequence is given as TGTGCCAGCAGCTTAAACGCGATGGGAGGGGCCGGGGAGCTGTTTTTT. This translates into CASSLNAMGGAGELFF.